This T cell receptor beta chain comes out of a study of T cells after posttransplantation cyclophosphamide. This CDR3 comprises 12 residues. Deletions cut 1 base from V and 6 bases from J, with 8 bases between. Germline-derived CDR1 and CDR2 are SGHNT and YYREEE (reference sequence). Treatment was busulfan-fludarabine conditioning, a marrow graft, and cyclophosphamide on days +3 and +4. This clone turned up a few times. The antigen remains undetermined. Here immunoSEQ multiplex PCR was the method, and the copy in TCRdb shows in-frame clones only, minus some. The sample offers about 14,000 clones and no singletons, the top ten holding roughly 23%. Study-wide findings and caveats: Tissue-infiltrating T cells from skin or gut overlapped little with blood T cells. Recipient CMV seropositivity and CMV reactivation strongly tracked TRB clonality. Later blood repertoires were often dominated by clones from the donor CD8+ memory compartment.

This TCR came from a female patient in her thirties or forties who received an allogeneic stem cell transplant from a related donor, was CMV-positive, and had no GVHD. Some of the T cells might come from the graft donor. The specimen comprised PBMCs, sampled 950 to 1,200 days after allogeneic stem cell transplant with posttransplant cyclophosphamide. This sequence joins TRBV5-4 and TRBJ2-7; D is unclear. The CDR3 loop reads CASSLLESEQYF. DNA of the CDR3: TGTGCCAGCAGCTTGTTAGAAAGCGAGCAGTACTTC.